The T cell receptor (beta chain) described here comes from a study of technical replicates of blood from a handful of donors. Profiling relied on immunoSEQ multiplex PCR, and the TCRdb table lists in-frame clones only, not all of them. The sample contains some 74,000 clones, around nine tenths of which appear only once. V was pared by 0 bases and J by 5 bases, with 6 bases of the junction left unmatched. The CDR3 spans 15 residues. Germline CDR1 reads MGHRA; CDR2 reads YSYEKL. This clonotype was obtained from a human donor in good health. The sample taken for sequencing was T cells isolated from PBMCs. The chain recombines TRBV4-1 with TRBJ1-1, with TRBD1 identical over 7 bases. The CDR3, as DNA: TGCGCCAGCAGCCAAGAAAGCTACAGGGGAACTGAAGCTTTCTTT. Its protein product is CASSQESYRGTEAFF.